This TCR beta chain came from a study of tumor-infiltrating lymphocytes in primary liver carcinoma. RNA and DNA were co-extracted from approximately 20-30 mg of unsorted bulk tissue. The researchers produced TCR beta cDNA from 500 ng total RNA with a constant-region primer. Three rounds of nested multiplex PCR with slightly modified ARM-PCR produced TCR beta libraries. Primers for the first two PCR rounds were TRBV1-TRBV30 forward primers and a C-beta reverse primer (around 11 cycles per round). TCRdb passed the multiplex PCR reads through MiXCR, listing each CDR3 protein once. This repertoire shows more than 20,000 distinct CDR3 sequences, 65% to 85% found once; its top ten account for more than 35%. CDR3 size: 13 residues. Germline CDR1 and CDR2: SGHTS and YDEGEE. Concerning this clonotype: With a much larger clone just one base away, this may be a read error.

What was sequenced was liver tumor tissue from sampling region 1. Documented subset: tumor region T1, superior pole. The rearrangement uses TRBV5-8 and TRBJ1-2; 9 nucleotides match TRBD1. The receptor comes from a man in his forties or fifties with primary liver carcinoma and hepatitis B virus infection. CDR3 loop: CANSLGQGNGYTF. The CDR3 nucleotides are TGTGCCAACAGCCTGGGACAGGGAAACGGCTACACCTTC.